This T cell receptor beta chain was recovered during a study of T cell changes during pregnancy in multiple sclerosis (dated by TCRdb to about 2019). Regarding the research as a whole: Changes in the T cell repertoire over the course of pregnancy were examined in this study in women with multiple sclerosis.

The library relied on the immunoSEQ multiplex PCR assay. TCRdb stores this immuneACCESS table with in-frame sequences only. Part of the clones is absent; in the studies checked, under half of the shortfall reflects unresolved V genes, and no reason is known for the rest. The sample includes 65,000 to 95,000 clones, with about nine tenths observed a single time. 1.5% to 2% of the sample is taken by the ten largest. CDR1 and CDR2 are drawn from the germline V gene: MDHEN, SYDVKM. The CDR3 covers 15 residues, taking in both the cysteine and the phenylalanine. The kept DNA is CDR3 alone, 45 bases in frame from the first base. V and J lose 2 bases and 2 bases, and a span of 10 bases separates them. Notes on this clone: The specificity of this receptor is unknown. No clone much larger than this one lies a single base away; base qualities are absent.

The material was peripheral blood, obtained before pregnancy. The V gene is TRBV28 and the J gene is TRBJ1-5; 5 matching bases give a weak D call of TRBD1. The clonotype was recovered from a female donor with multiple sclerosis, enrolled in a pregnancy study. The DNA sequence is as follows: TGTGCCAGCAGTTTAGGGGGGTACCGCAATCAGCCCCAGCATTTT. It translates to CASSLGGYRNQPQHF. When the CDR3 is completed using the reference TRBV28 and TRBJ1-5 genes on either side, the full variable domain is DVKVTQSSRYLVKRTGEKVFLECVQDMDHENMFWYRQDPGLGLRLIYFSYDVKMKEKGDIPEGYSVSREKKERFSLILESASTNQTSMYLCASSLGGYRNQPQHFGDGTRLSIL.